This TCR beta chain was profiled in a study of blood T cell repertoires in COVID-19. Study in general: Spain, Italy and the United States supplied samples that represented acute and convalescent COVID-19. T cells, B-cell-depleted T cells, or PBMCs supplied cDNA or gDNA.

Per the original methods: Estimation of nucleated cell counts was performed using reference gene primer amplification. Data came from immunoSEQ multiplex PCR; TCRdb stores just in-frame clones and leaves some out. Clonal size and the V and J genes are those of that table, whereas D and trimming came from the DNA. The repertoire holds under 300,000 clones, with about 79% as singletons. Germline V CDR1 and CDR2: GTSNPN, SVGIG (reference sequence). The CDR3 sequence is 15 residues long. Trimming took 3 bases from V and 1 from J, leaving 10 bases between them. Material for sequencing was peripheral blood. The chain recombines TRBV30 with TRBJ1-6; D may be TRBD1 (5 bases). The receptor was isolated from a man between 35 and 55 years old who had recovered from COVID-19. The CDR3 loop is CAWSRAGSYNSPLHF. In nucleotides, the CDR3 is TGTGCCTGGAGCAGGGCCGGGTCCTATAATTCACCCCTCCACTTT. The complete variable domain, with remaining parts taken from reference TRBV30 and TRBJ1-6, reads SQTIHQWPATLVQPVGSPLSLECTVEGTSNPNLYWYRQAAGRGLQLLFYSVGIGQISSEVPQNLSASRPQDRQFILSSKKLLLSDSGFYLCAWSRAGSYNSPLHFGNGTRLTVT.